Listed here are 18 T cell receptor beta chains from one sample, sequenced in a study of vaccination and CD4 T cells after COVID-19. Described treatment: roughly 10-day PBMC culture with coronavirus spike peptide pools or control peptides (ViraFEST assay). Antigen specificity for these receptors is unknown. Oncomine TCR Beta short-read sequencing was applied to DNA from cultured CD4+ T cells. Each CDR3 protein gets one entry after TCRdb re-called the PCR reads with MiXCR. In the table there are around 19,000 distinct CDR3 sequences, 50% to 55% of which are singletons. Sequenced: CD4+ T cells from blood, cultured in vitro. These receptors were obtained from a human donor who had recovered from COVID-19.

CDR3 protein: CATGEGPPGANVLTF. CDR3 DNA sequence: TGTGCCACGGGGGAGGGTCCTCCTGGGGCCAACGTCCTGACTTTC. The V gene is TRBV6-1, the J gene TRBJ2-6; 7 bases are a match to TRBD2. CDR3 length: 15 amino acids. Germline V gene data show CDR1 as MNHNS and CDR2 as SASEGT. Losses at the gene ends were 10 bases for V and 2 bases for J; bases not matched to a gene: 8.

This clonotype was counted a few times. The chain recombines TRBV20-1 with TRBJ1-2; perhaps TRBD1 as D (5 bases). The germline V and J ends were trimmed by 2 bases and 6 bases, with 10 bases remaining between them. This CDR3 has 12 amino acids. In germline, CDR1 is DFQATT, CDR2 SNEGSKA (reference sequence). The CDR3 sequence: CSARTPRDGYTF. The CDR3 region has the DNA TGCAGTGCTAGAACTCCCAGGGATGGCTACACCTTC.

The V call is TRBV20-1, the J call TRBJ1-1; D may be TRBD1 (6 bases). The germline CDR1 and CDR2 sequences are DFQATT and SNEGSKA (reference sequence). This CDR3 has 12 residues. Trimming cost V 6 bases and J 1 base, with 9 bases left between them. CDR3 DNA sequence: TGCAGTGCCCTGGGACAGAACACTGAAGCTTTCTTT. Amino acid sequence: CSALGQNTEAFF.

The V gene is TRBV28, the J gene TRBJ1-5; D is unresolved. This CDR3 region has 13 residues. V was clipped by 6 bases and J by 4 bases, with 10 bases between them. CDR1 MDHEN and CDR2 SYDVKM come from the germline V gene. The CDR3 nucleotides are TGTGCCAGCAGGTGGATAGCAAATCAGCCCCAGCATTTT. Residues: CASRWIANQPQHF.

This chain links TRBV18 with TRBJ2-1; 14 nucleotides agree with TRBD2. The germline V gene encodes CDR1 KGHSH and CDR2 LQKENI. The CDR3 loop spans 15 amino acids. The ends lost 3 bases at V and 7 bases at J; junction bases unmatched: 2. The CDR3 here is CASSPRLAGGNEQFF. CDR3 nucleotides: TGTGCCAGCTCACCTCGACTAGCGGGAGGGAATGAGCAGTTCTTC.

V and J are TRBV2 and TRBJ1-4, with a tentative D call TRBD1 (5 bases). This CDR3 is 14 amino acids long. With 3 bases removed from V and 8 bases from J, the gap between germline ends came to 13 bases. CDR1 and CDR2 (germline): SNHLY, FYNNEI. In DNA form, the CDR3 reads TGTGCCAGCAGTGACACGGGACTTAGGGAAAAACTGTTTTTT. The encoded protein is CASSDTGLREKLFF.

The chain couples TRBV29-1 to TRBJ2-5; D may correspond to TRBD1 or TRBD2 (5 bases each). Trimming took 4 bases from V and 5 from J, leaving 11 bases between them. The CDR3 spans 12 residues. Germline loops: CDR1 SQVTM, CDR2 ANQGSEA. CDR3 nucleotide sequence: TGCAGCGTTGCGAGGGGCCGGGAGACCCAGTACTTC. Its translation is CSVARGRETQYF.

J is TRBJ1-2 and V is TRBV27, with TRBD1 matching over 12 bases. The CDR3 is 17 amino acids. V lost 5 bases to trimming and J lost 1 base; unmatched junction nucleotides: 8. Germline V gene lookup returns CDR1 MNHEY and CDR2 SMNVEV (reference sequence). CDR3 amino acids: CASSPRGDRGLNYGYTF. CDR3 nucleotides: TGTGCCAGCAGTCCCCGCGGGGACAGGGGGCTTAACTATGGCTACACCTTC.

This clonotype was found a few times. The chain uses TRBV19 and TRBJ1-5, with 8 nucleotides matching TRBD1. V lost 0 bases and J lost 0; bases outside the gene matches: 4. Germline V gene data show CDR1 as LNHDA and CDR2 as SQIVND (reference sequence). The CDR3 sequence is 17 residues long. CDR3 DNA sequence: TGTGCCAGTAGTATAGATCCCGACAGGGGTAGCAATCAGCCCCAGCATTTT. Translated, it gives CASSIDPDRGSNQPQHF.

J is TRBJ2-3 and V is TRBV20-1; D is undetermined. The CDR3 runs 13 residues. Per germline, CDR1 DFQATT and CDR2 SNEGSKA (reference sequence). Trimming removed 6 bases from V and 1 base from J, with 11 bases in between. The CDR3 spells CSAPPRRTDTQYF. For the CDR3, the DNA is TGCAGTGCCCCACCGCGACGCACAGATACGCAGTATTTT.

The chain employs TRBV20-1 and TRBJ2-1; TRBD2 agrees at 8 bases. The germline gives CDR1 DFQATT, CDR2 SNEGSKA (reference sequence). The CDR3 spans 12 residues. Trimming took 6 bases from V and 9 from J; bases not matched to a gene: 7. The CDR3 DNA reads TGCAGTGCCCTGGGACTAGGGCTTGAGCAGTTCTTC. It codes for CSALGLGLEQFF.

The V call is TRBV28, the J call TRBJ2-2, with D possibly being TRBD1 (5 bases). The CDR3 runs 15 residues. V lost 3 bases, J lost 5 bases, and 13 bases lay in between. Germline V gene lookup returns CDR1 MDHEN and CDR2 SYDVKM. The CDR3 sequence: CASSFSIRDTGELFF. In DNA form, the CDR3 reads TGTGCCAGCAGTTTTTCGATCAGGGATACCGGGGAGCTGTTTTTT. Using reference TRBV28 and TRBJ2-2 for the parts outside the CDR3, the full variable domain is DVKVTQSSRYLVKRTGEKVFLECVQDMDHENMFWYRQDPGLGLRLIYFSYDVKMKEKGDIPEGYSVSREKKERFSLILESASTNQTSMYLCASSFSIRDTGELFFGEGSRLTVL.

The rearrangement uses TRBV2 and TRBJ2-5, with 9 positions matching TRBD2. CDR3 length: 14 amino acids. After removal of 7 bases from V and 5 bases from J, the junction contained 8 bases not matched to a gene. The germline gives CDR1 SNHLY, CDR2 FYNNEI. This chain's CDR3 is CASTKAGGRETQYF. The CDR3 nucleotides are TGTGCCAGCACAAAAGCGGGAGGTCGGGAGACCCAGTACTTC.

This sequence joins TRBV20-1 and TRBJ2-7, with D maybe TRBD1 (6 bases). Trimming shortened V by 6 bases and J by 0 bases, and 24 bases separated the two germline ends. The CDR3 length is 17 residues. The V gene's germline CDR1 is DFQATT and CDR2 SNEGSKA (reference sequence). In DNA form, the CDR3 reads TGCAGTGCCCGGGGCTTGATACAGGGAATAAACTCCTACGAGCAGTACTTC. Its protein product is CSARGLIQGINSYEQYF.

The chain uses TRBV2 and TRBJ1-2, with a weak D call TRBD1 (5 bases). The CDR3 extends over 14 amino acids. Germline CDR1 is SNHLY and CDR2 is FYNNEI. V was cut by 5 bases and J by 2 bases, with 12 bases left in between. This chain's CDR3 is CASSLNRDNYGYTF. CDR3 coding DNA: TGTGCCAGCAGTTTGAACCGGGACAACTATGGCTACACCTTC. The full variable domain, with the rest looked up from reference TRBV2 and TRBJ1-2, is EPEVTQTPSHQVTQMGQEVILRCVPISNHLYFYWYRQILGQKVEFLVSFYNNEISEKSEIFDDQFSVERPDGSNFTLKIRSTKLEDSAMYFCASSLNRDNYGYTFGSGTRLTVV.

By sample share, this clonotype is medium-sized. The chain is built from TRBV24-1 and TRBJ2-2, with TRBD2 identical over 7 bases. This CDR3 comprises 15 residues. The V and J ends lost 7 bases and 0 bases, in that order; junction bases with no gene match: 4. Germline V gene data show CDR1 as KGHDR and CDR2 as SFDVKD. The CDR3 loop reads CATRSGTANTGELFF. In nucleotides, the CDR3 is TGTGCCACCAGGAGCGGGACTGCGAACACCGGGGAGCTGTTTTTT.

The rearrangement joins TRBV19 to TRBJ2-4; D possibly uses TRBD1 or TRBD2 (7 bases each). Germline V gene lookup returns CDR1 LNHDA and CDR2 SQIVND (reference sequence). This CDR3 spans 13 amino acids. Trimming removed 7 bases from V and 8 bases from J, with 15 bases in between. This CDR3 is CASNHRGGDIQYF. The CDR3 DNA reads as TGTGCCAGTAACCACAGGGGAGGGGACATTCAGTACTTC.

The CDR3 DNA is TGTGCCAGCAGCCAAAGACAGGGAGGAGAGACCCAGTACTTC. Protein product: CASSQRQGGETQYF. The V and J genes are TRBV4-2 and TRBJ2-5, with a possible D match to TRBD1 (7 bases). Between the trimmed V and J ends, which lost 2 bases and 4 bases, there was a span of 11 bases. The V gene's germline CDR1 is LGHNA and CDR2 YNFKEQ. This CDR3 spans 14 amino acids.